This T cell receptor (beta chain) was sequenced in a study of blood T cell repertoires in COVID-19. Study background: Some COVID-19 samples were acute and others convalescent; all came from the United States, Italy and Spain. The cDNA or gDNA used as material had been derived from T cells, B-cell-depleted T cells, or PBMCs.

The germline V gene has CDR1 SQVTM and CDR2 ANQGSEA. The CDR3 runs to 13 residues. The germline V and J ends were trimmed by 7 bases and 5 bases, with 15 bases remaining between them. In the original workflow: The assay estimated nucleated cells by amplifying reference gene primers. TCRdb keeps only in-frame clones here, not all; method: immunoSEQ multiplex PCR. V, J and clone size reflect that table, while D and trimming were determined from the DNA. Of about 88,000 clones in the sample, 70% to 90% were seen once. This sequence originates from a woman aged 80 or over with acute or convalescent COVID-19. This chain links TRBV29-1 with TRBJ2-1; D might be TRBD1 (5 bases). Sequencing used peripheral blood. The CDR3 nucleotides are TGCAGCGGCAACCCCAGACAGAACAATGAGCAGTTCTTC. Its translation: CSGNPRQNNEQFF.